This T cell receptor beta chain was sequenced in a study of blood T cell repertoires in COVID-19. The wider study: PBMCs, B-cell-depleted T cells, or T cells were the source of the cDNA or gDNA that made up the material.

Assay: immunoSEQ multiplex PCR; the TCRdb copy retains only in-frame clones and omits some. The table lists some 210,000 clones, 84% of them singletons, with approximately 8.1% in the top ten. The V and J ends lost 5 bases and 4 bases respectively, with 9 bases between them. Germline loops: CDR1 MNHEY, CDR2 SVGAGI. This CDR3 contains 13 residues. This chain connects TRBV6-5 to TRBJ1-5; no clear D gene. This clonotype was sampled from a woman aged 45-60 years with active or convalescent COVID-19. Sequencing was done on a sample of peripheral blood. DNA for the CDR3: TGTGCCAGCAGTAGACGGGAAAATCAGCCCCAGCATTTT. Protein sequence: CASSRRENQPQHF.